These T cell receptor beta chains were read from a single sample in a study of blood T cell repertoires in COVID-19. Produced via immunoSEQ multiplex PCR; TCRdb's table is partial and in-frame only. Among 350,000 to 450,000 clones listed, around 87% were seen once. Sequencing was done on a sample of peripheral blood. The source of these receptors is an older woman with COVID-19, enrolled during active disease. Each CDR3 is given with its conserved first and last residue. A D gene is named only where the DNA matches it firmly. Expanded clones are given a class, and other clones once, few, many or no size at all.

v_gene	j_gene	d_gene	abundance	CDR3aa	CDR3nt
TRBV11-1	TRBJ2-7	-	-	CASSLDSGTYEQYF	TGTGCCAGCAGCTTAGACTCCGGGACCTACGAGCAGTACTTC
TRBV5-5	TRBJ2-7	-	-	CASSPLEVPPSYEQYF	TGTGCCAGCAGTCCACTTGAGGTCCCCCCTTCCTACGAGCAGTACTTC
TRBV5-1	TRBJ2-3	TRBD1	-	CASSAYLTGGETDTQYF	TGCGCCAGCAGCGCCTACCTTACAGGGGGCGAAACAGATACGCAGTATTTT
TRBV29-1	TRBJ1-5	TRBD1	once	CSVSQGAVQPQHF	TGCAGCGTTTCTCAGGGGGCCGTTCAGCCCCAGCATTTT
TRBV2	TRBJ1-4	-	-	CASTRQATNEKLFF	TGTGCCAGCACCAGACAAGCAACTAATGAAAAACTGTTTTTT
TRBV12-3/TRBV12-4	TRBJ1-1	-	once	CASRPGVGAEAFF	TGTGCCAGCAGACCAGGGGTAGGGGCTGAAGCTTTCTTT
TRBV7-9	TRBJ1-2	TRBD1	-	CASSPRQGANYGYTF	TGTGCCAGCAGTCCTCGACAGGGGGCTAACTATGGCTACACCTTC
TRBV7-9	TRBJ2-5	TRBD2	-	CASSSIGGGEGRETQYF	TGTGCCAGCAGCTCCATTGGTGGAGGGGAGGGGAGAGAGACCCAGTACTTC
TRBV5-5	TRBJ2-3	TRBD1	-	CASSLGDRGDADTQYF	TGTGCCAGCAGCTTGGGAGACAGGGGGGATGCAGATACGCAGTATTTT
TRBV28	TRBJ1-6	-	-	CASSFGPLLGSPLHF	TGTGCCAGCAGTTTTGGGCCCCTGTTAGGTTCACCCCTCCACTTT
TRBV7-9	TRBJ2-1	TRBD2	-	CASSFPKFGTSLNEQFF	TGTGCCAGCAGCTTTCCTAAATTCGGGACTAGCCTTAATGAGCAGTTCTTC
TRBV23-1	TRBJ1-2	TRBD1	-	CASSQDRPGRGPSGYTF	TGCGCCAGCAGTCAAGACAGGCCGGGCAGGGGGCCATCTGGCTACACCTTC
TRBV3-1/TRBV3-2	TRBJ1-3	-	few	CASSQDWPGAGNTIYF	TGTGCCAGCAGCCAAGATTGGCCAGGGGCAGGAAACACCATATATTTT
TRBV4-1	TRBJ2-7	-	-	CASSQDRGNYYEQYF	TGCGCCAGCAGCCAAGACCGGGGTAACTACTACGAGCAGTACTTC
TRBV4-1	TRBJ2-3	TRBD2	-	CASSPRGGGTDTQYF	TGCGCCAGCAGCCCCCGCGGGGGGGGGACAGATACGCAGTATTTT
TRBV13	TRBJ1-3	-	few	CASSLVRSRDTIYF	TGTGCCAGCAGCTTAGTGAGGTCGAGGGACACCATATATTTT
TRBV27	TRBJ1-1	TRBD1	-	CASRTFRDRMNTEAFF	TGTGCCAGCAGAACCTTCCGGGACAGAATGAACACTGAAGCTTTCTTT
TRBV7-3	TRBJ1-4	-	once	CASSLSFGEKLFF	TGTGCCAGCAGCTTAAGTTTCGGGGAAAAACTGTTTTTT
TRBV11-2	TRBJ1-6	-	-	CASSLQGGSPLHF	TGTGCCAGCAGCTTGCAGGGAGGATCACCCCTCCACTTT
TRBV21-1	TRBJ1-5	-	once	CASSKLGQGAGSNQPQHF	TGTGCCAGCAGCAAACTGGGACAGGGGGCGGGTAGCAATCAGCCCCAGCATTTT
TRBV6-5	TRBJ1-2	-	-	CASRQAGYGYTF	TGTGCCAGCAGACAGGCAGGCTATGGCTACACCTTC
TRBV12-3/TRBV12-4	TRBJ2-5	TRBD1	-	CASRLTGEETQYF	TGTGCCAGCAGGCTAACAGGGGAAGAGACCCAGTACTTC
TRBV5-8	TRBJ1-1	TRBD1	-	CASSFTGTVNTEAFF	TGTGCCAGCAGCTTCACCGGGACAGTGAACACTGAAGCTTTCTTT
TRBV6-5	TRBJ1-1	-	-	CASSYHGGWSTEAFF	TGTGCCAGCAGTTACCATGGGGGCTGGAGCACTGAAGCTTTCTTT
TRBV18	TRBJ1-1	-	-	CASDLGNTEAFF	TGTGCCAGCGATCTAGGTAACACTGAAGCTTTCTTT
TRBV30	TRBJ2-5	TRBD1	-	CAWSSGTGDKTQYF	TGTGCCTGGAGTTCCGGGACAGGGGATAAGACCCAGTACTTC
TRBV11-3	TRBJ2-1	TRBD2	-	CASSRASGEYNEQFF	TGTGCCAGCAGCCGGGCTAGCGGGGAATACAATGAGCAGTTCTTC
TRBV5-1	TRBJ2-7	TRBD2	-	CASSLQTSGYEQYF	TGCGCCAGCAGCCTCCAGACTAGCGGCTACGAGCAGTACTTC
TRBV27	TRBJ2-5	-	-	CASSLSRGTQETQYF	TGTGCCAGCAGTTTATCCAGGGGAACTCAAGAGACCCAGTACTTC
TRBV9	TRBJ2-1	-	-	CAIRGEQFF	TGTGCTATTAGAGGTGAGCAGTTCTTC
TRBV28	TRBJ2-7	TRBD1	-	CASSFGAGTGSTSNSYEQYF	TGTGCCAGCAGTTTCGGTGCCGGGACAGGGTCTACCTCCAACTCCTACGAGCAGTACTTC
TRBV6-5	TRBJ1-2	-	once	CASTLRQGGYGYTF	TGTGCCAGCACCCTAAGGCAGGGCGGCTATGGCTACACCTTC
TRBV5-1	TRBJ2-2	-	-	CASSLYVAGNTGELFF	TGCGCCAGCAGCTTGTATGTCGCAGGGAACACCGGGGAGCTGTTTTTT
TRBV5-6	TRBJ1-2	-	-	CASSLEWTVGNYGYTF	TGTGCCAGCAGCTTGGAATGGACAGTGGGTAACTATGGCTACACCTTC
TRBV9	TRBJ1-5	-	-	CASSVGAGNQPQHF	TGTGCCAGCAGCGTAGGGGCAGGGAATCAGCCCCAGCATTTT
TRBV11-3	TRBJ2-3	-	-	CASSGRPTDTQYF	TGTGCCAGCAGCGGGCGCCCCACAGATACGCAGTATTTT
TRBV28	TRBJ2-5	TRBD1	-	CASSLAGTGLETQYF	TGTGCCAGCAGTCTTGCCGGGACAGGGTTGGAGACCCAGTACTTC
TRBV9	TRBJ2-7	TRBD1	-	CASSVGGTGSNEQYF	TGTGCCAGCAGCGTAGGAGGGACAGGGTCCAACGAGCAGTACTTC
TRBV6-1	TRBJ2-3	-	-	CASSEADPIQADF	TGTGCCAGCAGTGAAGCCGACCCAATACAGGCCGACTTT
TRBV7-8	TRBJ2-1	TRBD2	few	CASSPRGGQNYNEQFF	TGTGCCAGCAGCCCCCGGGGGGGGCAAAACTACAATGAGCAGTTCTTC
TRBV28	TRBJ1-3	-	-	CASSLGLGYPYRNTIYF	TGTGCCAGCAGTTTAGGCCTAGGATATCCTTACAGAAACACCATATATTTT
TRBV18	TRBJ1-2	-	-	CASSPVGEGNYGYTF	TGTGCCAGCTCACCCGTAGGGGAGGGGAACTATGGCTACACCTTC
TRBV18	TRBJ2-5	TRBD1	-	CASSLGTGGQETQYF	TGTGCCAGCTCCCTGGGGACAGGGGGCCAAGAGACCCAGTACTTC
TRBV4-2	TRBJ2-1	TRBD1	few	CASSLLGRQGNNEQFF	TGTGCCAGCAGCCTCCTGGGGAGACAGGGGAACAATGAGCAGTTCTTC
TRBV5-6	TRBJ2-7	-	once	CASSLADLGRDYEQYF	TGTGCCAGCAGCTTGGCCGACCTGGGGAGAGATTACGAGCAGTACTTC
TRBV2	TRBJ2-7	TRBD2	-	CASSGTTYERQYF	TGTGCCTCGTCCGGGACTACCTACGAACGGCAGTACTTC
TRBV10-3	TRBJ1-1	TRBD1	-	CAISQGTVNTEAFF	TGTGCCATCAGTCAAGGGACAGTGAACACTGAAGCTTTCTTT
TRBV2	TRBJ1-2	TRBD1	-	CASSKTGGGYGYTF	TGTGCCAGCAGTAAAACAGGGGGCGGCTATGGCTACACCTTC
TRBV2	TRBJ2-7	TRBD1	-	CASTDRGQYREQYF	TGTGCCAGCACTGACAGGGGGCAATATCGGGAGCAGTACTTC
TRBV10-3	TRBJ2-7	TRBD1	-	CAISVGQEYEQYF	TGTGCCATCAGTGTGGGACAGGAGTACGAGCAGTACTTC
TRBV7-9	TRBJ1-1	-	few	CASSSWEGEAFF	TGTGCCAGCAGCTCCTGGGAGGGTGAAGCTTTCTTT
TRBV5-1	TRBJ1-1	-	-	CASSLDPPRGRNTEAFF	TGCGCCAGCAGCTTGGACCCCCCTAGGGGCAGAAACACTGAAGCTTTCTTT
TRBV6-5	TRBJ1-2	-	-	CASSYAAGAIYYGYTF	TGTGCCAGCAGTTACGCGGCGGGGGCGATTTACTATGGCTACACCTTC
TRBV3-1/TRBV3-2	TRBJ1-2	TRBD1	-	CASSHPGQGYYGYTF	TGTGCCAGCAGCCACCCTGGACAGGGATACTATGGCTACACCTTC
TRBV15	TRBJ2-7	TRBD1	-	CATSRSSLDRGYEQYF	TGTGCCACCAGCCGATCGTCTCTTGACAGGGGCTACGAGCAGTACTTC
TRBV12-3/TRBV12-4	TRBJ1-1	-	-	CASSPGTNTEAFF	TGTGCCAGCAGTCCGGGAACGAACACTGAAGCTTTCTTT